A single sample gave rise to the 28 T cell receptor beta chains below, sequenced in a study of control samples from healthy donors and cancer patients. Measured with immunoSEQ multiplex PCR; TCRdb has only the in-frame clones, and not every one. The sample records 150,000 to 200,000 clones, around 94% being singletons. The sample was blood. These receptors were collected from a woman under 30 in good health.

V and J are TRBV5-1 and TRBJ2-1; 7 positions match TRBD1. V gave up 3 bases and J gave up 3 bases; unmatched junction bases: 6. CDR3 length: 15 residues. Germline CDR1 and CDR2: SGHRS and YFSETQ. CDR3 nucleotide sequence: TGCGCCAGCAGCTCCCCGGGACAGTACTACAATGAGCAGTTCTTC. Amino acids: CASSSPGQYYNEQFF.

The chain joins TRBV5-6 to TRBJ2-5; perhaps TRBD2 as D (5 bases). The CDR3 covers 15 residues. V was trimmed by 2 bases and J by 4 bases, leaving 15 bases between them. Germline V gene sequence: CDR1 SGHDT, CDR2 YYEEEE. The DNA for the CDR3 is TGTGCCAGCAGCTTTCTTTTGAGGGCAGGAGAGACCCAGTACTTC. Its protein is CASSFLLRAGETQYF.

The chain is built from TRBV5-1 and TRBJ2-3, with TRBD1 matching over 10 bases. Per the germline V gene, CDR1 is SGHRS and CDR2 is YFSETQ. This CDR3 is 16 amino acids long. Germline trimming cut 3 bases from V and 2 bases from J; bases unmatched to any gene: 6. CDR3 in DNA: TGCGCCAGCAGCTCGGCGACAGGGGGCCCCACAGATACGCAGTATTTT. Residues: CASSSATGGPTDTQYF.

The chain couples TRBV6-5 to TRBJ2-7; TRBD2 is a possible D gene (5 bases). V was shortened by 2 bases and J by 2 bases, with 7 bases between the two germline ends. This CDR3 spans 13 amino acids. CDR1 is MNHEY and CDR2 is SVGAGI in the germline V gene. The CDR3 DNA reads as TGTGCCAGCAGTTACGACGGGACCTACGAGCAGTACTTC. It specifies CASSYDGTYEQYF.

The DNA of the CDR3 is TGTGCCAGCAGTCCGGGACGGGAAAGAACAAGCAATCAGCCCCAGCATTTT. Amino acids: CASSPGRERTSNQPQHF. The chain uses TRBV7-2 and TRBJ1-5; D is perhaps TRBD1 (5 bases). V lost 6 bases and J 1 base, leaving 19 bases between the germline ends. The CDR3 spans 17 residues. Germline CDR1 SGHTA, CDR2 FQGNSA.

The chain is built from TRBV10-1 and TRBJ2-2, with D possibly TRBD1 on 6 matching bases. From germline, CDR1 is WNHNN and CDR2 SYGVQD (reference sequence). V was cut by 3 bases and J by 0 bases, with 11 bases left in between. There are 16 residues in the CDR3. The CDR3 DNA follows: TGCGCCAGCAGTGACTTCCGGGACACGAACACCGGGGAGCTGTTTTTT. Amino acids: CASSDFRDTNTGELFF.

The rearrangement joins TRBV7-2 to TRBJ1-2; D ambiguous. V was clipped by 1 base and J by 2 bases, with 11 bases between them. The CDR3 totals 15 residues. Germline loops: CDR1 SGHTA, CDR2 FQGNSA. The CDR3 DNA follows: TGTGCCAGCAGCTTAGGGTTCGGGATCAACTATGGCTACACCTTC. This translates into CASSLGFGINYGYTF.

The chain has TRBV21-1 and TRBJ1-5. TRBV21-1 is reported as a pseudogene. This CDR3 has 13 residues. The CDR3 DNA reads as TGTGCCAGCAGCCCCCGCAACCATCAGCCCCAGCATTTT. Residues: CASSPRNHQPQHF.

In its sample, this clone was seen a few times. The DNA of the CDR3 is TGTGCCATCAGTGTCGGGACAGGGGGAATTCAACCCCTCCACTTT. It is translated as CAISVGTGGIQPLHF. The genes are TRBV10-3 and TRBJ1-6; 11 nucleotides match TRBD1. Germline V gene lookup returns CDR1 ENHRY and CDR2 SYGVKD. The ends lost 4 bases at V and 12 bases at J; junction bases unmatched: 8. There are 15 residues in the CDR3.

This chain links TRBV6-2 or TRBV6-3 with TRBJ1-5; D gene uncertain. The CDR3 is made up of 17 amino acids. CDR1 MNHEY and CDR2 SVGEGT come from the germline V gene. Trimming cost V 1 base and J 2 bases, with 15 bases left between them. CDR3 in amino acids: CASSYWPKGVGNQPQHF. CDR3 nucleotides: TGTGCCAGCAGTTACTGGCCTAAGGGAGTTGGCAATCAGCCCCAGCATTTT.

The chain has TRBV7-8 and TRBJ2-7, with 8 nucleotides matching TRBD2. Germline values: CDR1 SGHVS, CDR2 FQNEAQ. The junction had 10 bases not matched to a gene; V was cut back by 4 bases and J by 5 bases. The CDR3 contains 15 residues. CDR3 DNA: TGTGCCAGCAGCTCCTCGGGGGGGGCATGGAACGAGCAGTACTTC. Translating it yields CASSSSGGAWNEQYF.

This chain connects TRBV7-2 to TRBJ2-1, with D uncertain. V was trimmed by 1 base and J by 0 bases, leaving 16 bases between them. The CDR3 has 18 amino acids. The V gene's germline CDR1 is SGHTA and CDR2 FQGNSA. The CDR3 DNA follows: TGTGCCAGCAGCTTAGGGGTCTGGGCGGCCGACTCCTACAATGAGCAGTTCTTC. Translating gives CASSLGVWAADSYNEQFF.

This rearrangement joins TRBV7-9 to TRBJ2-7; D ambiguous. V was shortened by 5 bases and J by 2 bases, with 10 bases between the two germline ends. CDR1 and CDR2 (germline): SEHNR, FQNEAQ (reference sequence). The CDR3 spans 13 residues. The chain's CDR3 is CASSEGVTYEQYF. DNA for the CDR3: TGTGCCAGCAGCGAAGGAGTTACCTACGAGCAGTACTTC.

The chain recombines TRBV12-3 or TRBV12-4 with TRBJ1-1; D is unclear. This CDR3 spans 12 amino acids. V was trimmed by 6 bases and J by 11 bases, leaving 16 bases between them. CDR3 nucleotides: TGTGCCAGCAGCCCGGACCCCGCCCGCGCTTTCTTT. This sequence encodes CASSPDPARAFF.

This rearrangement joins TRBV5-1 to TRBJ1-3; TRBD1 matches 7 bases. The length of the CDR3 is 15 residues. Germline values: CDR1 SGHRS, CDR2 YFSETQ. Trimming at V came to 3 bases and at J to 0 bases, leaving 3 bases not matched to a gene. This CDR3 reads CASSSTGFSGNTIYF. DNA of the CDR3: TGCGCCAGCAGCTCGACAGGGTTCTCTGGAAACACCATATATTTT.

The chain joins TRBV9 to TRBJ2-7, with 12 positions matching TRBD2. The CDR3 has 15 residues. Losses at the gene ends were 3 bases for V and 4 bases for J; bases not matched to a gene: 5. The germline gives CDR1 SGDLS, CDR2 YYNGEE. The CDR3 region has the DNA TGTGCCAGCAGCGGCGGACTAGCGGGGACTTACGAGCAGTACTTC. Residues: CASSGGLAGTYEQYF.

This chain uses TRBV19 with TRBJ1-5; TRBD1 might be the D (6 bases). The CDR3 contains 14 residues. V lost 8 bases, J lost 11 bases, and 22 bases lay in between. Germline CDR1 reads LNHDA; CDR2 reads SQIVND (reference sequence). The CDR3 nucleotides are TGTGCCAGTTCCGTGACAGGAGCTAGAGGGTCCCAGCATTTT. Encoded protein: CASSVTGARGSQHF. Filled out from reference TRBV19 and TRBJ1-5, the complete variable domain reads DGGITQSPKYLFRKEGQNVTLSCEQNLNHDAMYWYRQDPGQGLRLIYYSQIVNDFQKGDIAEGYSVSREKKESFPLTVTSAQKNPTAFYLCASSVTGARGSQHFGDGTRLSIL.

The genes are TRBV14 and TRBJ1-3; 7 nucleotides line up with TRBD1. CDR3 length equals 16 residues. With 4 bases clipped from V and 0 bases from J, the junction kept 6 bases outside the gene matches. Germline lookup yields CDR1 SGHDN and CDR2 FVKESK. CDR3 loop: CASSRLGTASGNTIYF. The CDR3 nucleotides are TGTGCCAGCAGCCGCCTGGGGACAGCCTCTGGAAACACCATATATTTT.

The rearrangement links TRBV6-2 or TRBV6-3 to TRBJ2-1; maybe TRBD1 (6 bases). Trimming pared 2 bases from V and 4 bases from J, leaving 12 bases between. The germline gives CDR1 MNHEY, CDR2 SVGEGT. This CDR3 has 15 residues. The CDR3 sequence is CASSYGSRGYNEQFF. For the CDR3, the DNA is TGTGCCAGCAGTTACGGCTCCAGGGGTTACAATGAGCAGTTCTTC.

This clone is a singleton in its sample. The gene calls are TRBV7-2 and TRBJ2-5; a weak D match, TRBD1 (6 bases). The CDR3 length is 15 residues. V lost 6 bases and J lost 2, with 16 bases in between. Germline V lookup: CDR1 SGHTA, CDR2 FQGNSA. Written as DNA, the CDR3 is TGTGCCAGCAGGTTACGGGACACTGGTCAAGAGACCCAGTACTTC. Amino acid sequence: CASRLRDTGQETQYF.

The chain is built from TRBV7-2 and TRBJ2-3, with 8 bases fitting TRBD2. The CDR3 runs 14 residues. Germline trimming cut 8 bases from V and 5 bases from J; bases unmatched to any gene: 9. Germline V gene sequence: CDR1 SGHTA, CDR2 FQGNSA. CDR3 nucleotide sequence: TGTGCCAGCCGACTAGCGAGGGCTCTAGATACGCAGTATTTT. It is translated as CASRLARALDTQYF.

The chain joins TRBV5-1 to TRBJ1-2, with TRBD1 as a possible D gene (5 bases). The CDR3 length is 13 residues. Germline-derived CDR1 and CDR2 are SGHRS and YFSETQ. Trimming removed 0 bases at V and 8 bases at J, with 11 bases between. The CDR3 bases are TGCGCCAGCAGCTTGGCGGGGACGGGGGGCTACACCTTC. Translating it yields CASSLAGTGGYTF.

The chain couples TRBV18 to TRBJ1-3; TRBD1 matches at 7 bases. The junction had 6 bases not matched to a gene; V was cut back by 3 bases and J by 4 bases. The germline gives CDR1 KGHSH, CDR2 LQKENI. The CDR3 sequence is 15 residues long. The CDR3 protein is CASSPTGDGGNTIYF. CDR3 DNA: TGTGCCAGCTCACCCACAGGGGATGGAGGAAACACCATATATTTT.

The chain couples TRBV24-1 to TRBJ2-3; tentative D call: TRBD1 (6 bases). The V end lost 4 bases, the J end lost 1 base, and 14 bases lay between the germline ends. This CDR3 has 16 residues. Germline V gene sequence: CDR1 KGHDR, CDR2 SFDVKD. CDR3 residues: CATSEQGNPGTDTQYF. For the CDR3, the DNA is TGTGCCACCAGTGAACAGGGAAACCCTGGCACAGATACGCAGTATTTT.

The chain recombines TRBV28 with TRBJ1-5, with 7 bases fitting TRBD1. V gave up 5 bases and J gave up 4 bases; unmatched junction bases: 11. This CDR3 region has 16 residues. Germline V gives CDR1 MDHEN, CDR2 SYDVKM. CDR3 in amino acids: CASSPRFQGGNQPQHF. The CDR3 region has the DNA TGTGCCAGCAGTCCACGATTCCAGGGGGGTAATCAGCCCCAGCATTTT.

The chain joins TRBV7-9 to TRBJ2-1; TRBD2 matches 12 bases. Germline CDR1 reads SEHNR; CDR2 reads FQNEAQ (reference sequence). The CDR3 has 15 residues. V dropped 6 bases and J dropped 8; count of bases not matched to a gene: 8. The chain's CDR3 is CASSPLAGGPDEQFF. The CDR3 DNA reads TGTGCCAGCAGTCCCCTAGCGGGGGGGCCGGATGAGCAGTTCTTC.

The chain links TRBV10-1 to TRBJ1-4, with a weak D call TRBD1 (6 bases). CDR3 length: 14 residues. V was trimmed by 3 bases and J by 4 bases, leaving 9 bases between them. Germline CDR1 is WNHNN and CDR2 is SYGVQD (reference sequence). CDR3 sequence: CASSETGINEKLFF. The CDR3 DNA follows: TGCGCCAGCAGTGAAACAGGGATTAATGAAAAACTGTTTTTT.

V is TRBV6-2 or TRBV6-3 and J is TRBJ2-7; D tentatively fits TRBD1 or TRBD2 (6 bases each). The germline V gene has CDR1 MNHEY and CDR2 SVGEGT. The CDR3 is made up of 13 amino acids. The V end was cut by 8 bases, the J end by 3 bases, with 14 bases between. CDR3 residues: CASGRGDNYEQYF. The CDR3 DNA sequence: TGTGCCAGCGGCCGCGGGGACAACTACGAGCAGTACTTC.